This TCR beta chain was profiled in a study of blood T cells in healthy people across ages. Then a second PCR, running roughly 7 to 11 cycles, was carried out with a sample-barcoded 5' primer and a J-beta primer mix. Each CDR3 protein is one row after TCRdb ran MiXCR on the 5' RACE reads. Altogether hundreds of thousands of distinct CDR3 sequences are present, under 25% being singletons, with the ten largest covering approximately 3.7%. A note on this clonotype: Its target is unknown. A read error may account for a junction end that differs from germline.

Whole-study findings and limits: Naive CD4+ cells and diversity were both higher in long-lived donors than in aged donors. Among T cells, TCR beta diversity per million cells dropped roughly linearly as age rose.

Total RNA, at least 5 micrograms per sample, came from PBMCs. The sequencing input was blood. This clonotype was sampled from a man between 65 and 85 years old in good health.

The CDR3 reads CASSLGTGIAYEQYF. The CDR3 DNA follows: TGCGCCAGTAGCTTGGGTACAGGGATCGCCTACGAGCAGTACTTC. The chain carries TRBV5-1 and TRBJ2-7, with D possibly TRBD1 on 6 matching bases. CDR3 length equals 15 residues. CDR1 is SGHRS and CDR2 is YFSETQ in the germline V gene.